These 23 T cell receptor beta chains share one sample of origin, sequenced in a study of blood T cell repertoires in COVID-19. The assay was immunoSEQ multiplex PCR, and TCRdb's table has in-frame clones only and misses some. This table has tens of thousands of clones, roughly nine tenths appearing once. The sample taken for sequencing was peripheral blood. The receptors stem from a man aged 55 to 70 with acute or convalescent COVID-19.

The chain links TRBV3-1 (or the pseudogene TRBV3-2) to TRBJ1-1; possible D gene TRBD1, 6 bases. V was cut by 0 bases and J by 4 bases, with 15 bases left in between. This CDR3 has 16 amino acids. Per germline, CDR1 LGHDT and CDR2 YNNKEL (reference sequence). CDR3: CASSQESYTGSTEAFF. DNA of the CDR3: TGTGCCAGCAGCCAAGAATCGTACACAGGGTCCACTGAAGCTTTCTTT.

The V and J genes are TRBV3-1 (or the pseudogene TRBV3-2) and TRBJ2-1; 12 bases fit TRBD2. The CDR3 is made up of 17 amino acids. With V trimmed by 1 base and J by 4 bases, 5 bases remained unmatched. Looked up from germline, CDR1 is LGHDT and CDR2 is YNNKEL (reference sequence). This CDR3 reads CASSQGLAGGLYNEQFF. The CDR3 nucleotides are TGTGCCAGCAGCCAAGGTCTAGCGGGGGGGCTATACAATGAGCAGTTCTTC.

The CDR3 DNA reads TGTGCCAGCAGTTACGATCCCAGGGTCGCGCACACTGAAGCTTTCTTT. Its translation: CASSYDPRVAHTEAFF. The chain couples TRBV6-5 to TRBJ1-1, with D perhaps matching TRBD1 (5 bases). This CDR3 region has 16 residues. V was clipped by 2 bases and J by 3 bases, with 16 bases between them. Germline V gene data show CDR1 as MNHEY and CDR2 as SVGAGI.

J is TRBJ1-2 and V is TRBV7-9; D call uncertain. Trimming took off 4 bases at V and 6 bases at J, with 15 bases between the two ends. CDR3 size: 14 residues. CDR1 is SEHNR, CDR2 FQNEAQ, per germline (reference sequence). The CDR3 spells CASSSGFGGNGYTF. The CDR3 nucleotides read TGTGCCAGCAGCTCCGGATTTGGAGGGAATGGCTACACCTTC.

J is TRBJ1-5 and V is TRBV6-5; no firm D call. Deletions cut 2 bases from V and 1 base from J, with 6 bases between. The germline CDR1 and CDR2 sequences are MNHEY and SVGAGI. CDR3 size: 14 residues. CDR3 DNA: TGTGCCAGCAGTTACCACGGGAGCAATCAGCCCCAGCATTTT. It translates to CASSYHGSNQPQHF.

The chain employs TRBV6-5 and TRBJ2-3, with 7 bases aligning to TRBD2. The CDR3 totals 13 residues. Germline CDR1 and CDR2: MNHEY and SVGAGI. J lost 2 bases, V lost 7 bases, and 3 bases had no gene match. The CDR3 sequence: CASKAGITDTQYF. The CDR3 coding sequence is TGTGCCAGCAAAGCGGGGATCACAGATACGCAGTATTTT.

The chain uses TRBV27 and TRBJ2-7, with 9 bases lining up with TRBD1. The CDR3 length is 15 residues. Unmatched junction bases numbered 5, after V lost 2 bases and J lost 3 bases. The germline V gene encodes CDR1 MNHEY and CDR2 SMNVEV (reference sequence). The CDR3 reads CASSLITGGFYEQYF. The CDR3 DNA sequence: TGTGCCAGCAGTTTAATAACAGGGGGCTTCTACGAGCAGTACTTC.

This chain's CDR3 is CASSPTGTSLEEQYF. In nucleotides, the CDR3 is TGTGCCAGCAGCCCTACCGGGACTAGTCTTGAAGAGCAGTACTTC. The chain couples TRBV9 to TRBJ2-7; 8 bases are shared with TRBD2. J gave up 7 bases and V 4 bases, and 13 bases lay outside the gene matches. CDR3 size: 15 residues. The germline V gene has CDR1 SGDLS and CDR2 YYNGEE.

CDR3 in DNA: TGTGCCAGCAGCTTAGGTTGGTCGAGCGGGGGGGACTACAATGAGCAGTTCTTC. As protein: CASSLGWSSGGDYNEQFF. The rearrangement links TRBV11-3 to TRBJ2-1, with 10 bases lining up with TRBD2. The CDR3 is 18 residues long. Losses at the gene ends were 1 base for V and 3 bases for J; bases not matched to a gene: 9. Germline V gene lookup returns CDR1 SGHNT and CDR2 YENEEA.

This rearrangement joins TRBV7-9 to TRBJ1-6, with 7 positions matching TRBD1. Trimming removed 5 bases from V and 7 bases from J; junction bases left unmatched: 5. CDR1 SEHNR and CDR2 FQNEAQ come from the germline V gene (reference sequence). The CDR3 contains 14 residues. The CDR3 bases are TGTGCCAGCAGCCCCGGGACAGCAAATTCACCCCTCCACTTT. Protein: CASSPGTANSPLHF.

CDR3 bases: TGTGCCAGCAGCGGGGGAGGGGCCGACTACGAGCAGTACTTC. Its translation: CASSGGGADYEQYF. V gene TRBV6-5 combines with J gene TRBJ2-7, with 7 bases that match TRBD2. CDR1 MNHEY and CDR2 SVGAGI come from the germline V gene. J was trimmed by 3 bases and V by 6 bases; bases with no gene match: 8. The CDR3 has 14 amino acids.

The chain is built from TRBV11-3 and TRBJ1-1; possible D gene TRBD1, 5 bases. This CDR3 has 15 residues. CDR1 and CDR2 (germline): SGHNT, YENEEA. The V gene lost 1 base and the J gene lost 1 base, with 10 bases spanning the gap. CDR3: CASSLGRDSNTEAFF. As DNA, the CDR3 is TGTGCCAGCAGCTTAGGGAGGGACTCGAACACTGAAGCTTTCTTT.

This clone occurred a few times. The chain couples TRBV19 to TRBJ1-1; 7 bases are shared with TRBD1. Germline values: CDR1 LNHDA, CDR2 SQIVND (reference sequence). The CDR3 is 14 amino acids. V lost 6 bases to trimming and J lost 3 bases; unmatched junction nucleotides: 7. The DNA of the CDR3 is TGTGCCAGTAGCAAGGGGGCGCGGGACACTGAAGCTTTCTTT. It encodes CASSKGARDTEAFF.

A single count supports this clone. Written as DNA, the CDR3 is TGCGCCAGCAGTCCTACACAGGGGGCTGAGCAGTTCTTC. Translation: CASSPTQGAEQFF. This rearrangement joins TRBV10-2 to TRBJ2-1; the match to TRBD1 covers 9 bases. The CDR3 length is 13 residues. Germline V gene data show CDR1 as WSHSY and CDR2 as SAAADI. Germline trimming cut 5 bases from V and 9 bases from J; bases unmatched to any gene: 5.

The chain recombines TRBV7-2 with TRBJ2-5; possibly TRBD2 for D (6 bases). The CDR3 runs to 16 residues. V dropped 1 base and J dropped 2 bases, with 14 bases sitting between them. Looked up from germline, CDR1 is SGHTA and CDR2 is FQGNSA. The CDR3 is CASSLGRGKGQETQYF. In DNA, the CDR3 is TGTGCCAGCAGCTTAGGGAGGGGAAAGGGACAAGAGACCCAGTACTTC.

This sequence joins TRBV3-1 (or the pseudogene TRBV3-2) and TRBJ2-7; TRBD2 matches at 10 bases. The ends lost 6 bases at V and 3 bases at J; junction bases unmatched: 5. Germline V gene sequence: CDR1 LGHDT, CDR2 YNNKEL (reference sequence). This CDR3 has 14 residues. The CDR3 DNA reads as TGTGCCAGCAGTCAGCGGGGGGGTTTCTACGAGCAGTACTTC. This encodes CASSQRGGFYEQYF.

This rearrangement joins TRBV10-1 to TRBJ1-1, with D hard to call. This CDR3 has 12 amino acids. The germline gives CDR1 WNHNN, CDR2 SYGVQD (reference sequence). Trimming took 4 bases from V and 1 from J, leaving 4 bases between them. This CDR3 is CASSGRNTEAFF. In DNA form, the CDR3 reads TGCGCCAGCAGTGGTCGGAACACTGAAGCTTTCTTT.

This chain connects TRBV19 to TRBJ1-1; a weak D match, TRBD1 (6 bases). Germline-derived CDR1 and CDR2 are LNHDA and SQIVND (reference sequence). V lost 9 bases and J lost 3, with 14 bases in between. This CDR3 region has 13 residues. This CDR3 reads CASSGGRHTEAFF. CDR3 in DNA: TGTGCCAGCTCGGGGGGCCGTCACACTGAAGCTTTCTTT.

The chain uses TRBV18 and TRBJ1-1; D not certain. V was trimmed by 6 bases and J by 7 bases, leaving 15 bases between them. CDR1 is KGHSH, CDR2 LQKENI, per germline. The CDR3 length is 13 residues. CDR3 sequence: CASSPRSGGEAFF. CDR3 DNA sequence: TGTGCCAGCTCTCCCCGCTCCGGCGGTGAAGCTTTCTTT.

J is TRBJ2-2 and V is TRBV5-1; D may be TRBD2 (6 bases). Trimming stripped 5 bases from V and 0 bases from J, with 11 bases between. CDR3 size: 15 residues. Germline V gives CDR1 SGHRS, CDR2 YFSETQ. The CDR3 bases are TGCGCCAGCAGTCCGGGACTTTCGAACACCGGGGAGCTGTTTTTT. This codes for CASSPGLSNTGELFF.

The J gene is TRBJ1-5, the V gene TRBV27, with 9 nucleotides matching TRBD1. The V and J ends lost 6 bases and 0 bases, in that order; junction bases with no gene match: 3. Germline V gives CDR1 MNHEY, CDR2 SMNVEV (reference sequence). CDR3 length: 15 amino acids. The CDR3 here is CASRTGQGSNQPQHF. Written as DNA, the CDR3 is TGTGCCAGCAGGACGGGACAGGGTAGCAATCAGCCCCAGCATTTT.

The CDR3 spells CASKAGTYTQYF. The CDR3 nucleotides read TGTGCCAGCAAAGCGGGGACATATACGCAGTATTTT. This chain links TRBV18 with TRBJ2-3, with D perhaps matching TRBD2 (7 bases). V was pared by 8 bases and J by 7 bases, with 13 bases between. The CDR3 has 12 amino acids. Germline CDR1 KGHSH, CDR2 LQKENI.

This clone was recorded a few times. The chain is built from TRBV3-1 (or the pseudogene TRBV3-2) and TRBJ2-7, with D perhaps TRBD1 (6 bases). Germline CDR1 LGHDT, CDR2 YNNKEL (reference sequence). The CDR3 contains 12 residues. The germline V and J ends were trimmed by 6 bases and 4 bases, with 10 bases remaining between them. CDR3 region: CASSTGLYEQYF. For the CDR3, the DNA is TGTGCCAGCAGTACAGGGCTGTACGAGCAGTACTTC.